This TCR beta chain appears in the sequencing data of a study of cytomegalovirus exposure and HLA in healthy donors. V dropped 4 bases and J dropped 8 bases, with 15 bases sitting between them. CDR3 size: 14 residues. In germline, CDR1 is SGHDT, CDR2 YYEEEE. The study ran its PCR with 60 Vbeta and 13 Jbeta primers. TCRdb keeps only in-frame clones here, not all; method: immunoSEQ multiplex PCR. The sample shows 200,000 or so clones, roughly four fifths of them seen only once. Sequenced input: PBMCs. This chain links TRBV5-6 with TRBJ1-4; D might be TRBD1 (5 bases). This receptor was taken from a boy aged 2 to 10 in good health and CMV-seronegative. The CDR3: CASSHQGRREKLFF. The DNA for the CDR3 is TGTGCCAGCAGCCATCAGGGCCGTAGAGAAAAACTGTTTTTT.